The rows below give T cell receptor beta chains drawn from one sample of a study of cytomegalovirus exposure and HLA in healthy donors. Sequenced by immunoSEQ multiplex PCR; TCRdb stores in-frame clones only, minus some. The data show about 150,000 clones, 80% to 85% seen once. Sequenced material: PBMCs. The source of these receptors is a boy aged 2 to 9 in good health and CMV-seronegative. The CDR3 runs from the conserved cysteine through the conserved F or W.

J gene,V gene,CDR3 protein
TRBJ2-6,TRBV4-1,CASSQEREIISGGANVLTF
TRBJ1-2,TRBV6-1,CASSARLVNNYGYTF
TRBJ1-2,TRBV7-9,CATSGVNYGYTF
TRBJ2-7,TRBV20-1,CSAGPRGEQYF
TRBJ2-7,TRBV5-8,CASSLSRQGQYF
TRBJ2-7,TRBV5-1,CASSLTGSYEQYF
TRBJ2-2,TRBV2,CASSVMWRVQAGDDPLNTGELFF
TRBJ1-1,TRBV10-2,CASSENRGKTEAFF
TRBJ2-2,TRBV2,CASSLGTGELFF
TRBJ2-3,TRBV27,CASRLAGGPTSTDTQYF
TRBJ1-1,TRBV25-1,CASSELGQGNTEAFF
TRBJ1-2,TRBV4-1,CASSHETGAGYGYTF
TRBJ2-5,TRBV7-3,CASSLGHQETQYF
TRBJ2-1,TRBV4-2,CASSQGGLAGVPPNEQFF
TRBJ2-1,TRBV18,CASSPLGRGQRNEQFF
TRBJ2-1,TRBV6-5,CASSYSGTGSNEQFF